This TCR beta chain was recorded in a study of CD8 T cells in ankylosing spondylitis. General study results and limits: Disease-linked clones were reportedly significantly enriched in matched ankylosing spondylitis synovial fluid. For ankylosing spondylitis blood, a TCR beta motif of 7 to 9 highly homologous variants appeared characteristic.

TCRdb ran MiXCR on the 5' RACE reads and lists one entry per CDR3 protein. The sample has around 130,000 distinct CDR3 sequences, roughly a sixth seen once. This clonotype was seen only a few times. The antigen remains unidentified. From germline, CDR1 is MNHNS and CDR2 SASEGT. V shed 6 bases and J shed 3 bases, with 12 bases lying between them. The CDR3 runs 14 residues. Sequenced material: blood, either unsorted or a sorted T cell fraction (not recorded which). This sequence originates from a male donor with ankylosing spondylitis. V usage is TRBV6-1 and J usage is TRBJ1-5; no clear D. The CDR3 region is CASRALSDNQPQHF. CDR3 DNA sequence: TGTGCCAGCAGAGCTCTGTCGGACAATCAGCCCCAGCATTTT.